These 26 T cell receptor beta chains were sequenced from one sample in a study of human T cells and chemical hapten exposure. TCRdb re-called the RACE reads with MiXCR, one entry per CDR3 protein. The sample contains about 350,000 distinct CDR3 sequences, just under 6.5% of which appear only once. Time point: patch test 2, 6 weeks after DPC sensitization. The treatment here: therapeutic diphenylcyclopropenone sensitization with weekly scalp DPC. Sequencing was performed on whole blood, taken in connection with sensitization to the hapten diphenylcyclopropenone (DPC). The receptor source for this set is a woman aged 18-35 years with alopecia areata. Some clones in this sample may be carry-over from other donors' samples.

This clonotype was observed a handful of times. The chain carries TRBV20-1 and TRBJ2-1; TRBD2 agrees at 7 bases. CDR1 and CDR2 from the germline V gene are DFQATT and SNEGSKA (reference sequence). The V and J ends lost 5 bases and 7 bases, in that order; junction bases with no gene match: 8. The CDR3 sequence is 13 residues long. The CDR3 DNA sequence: TGCAGTGCTTACGAGGGAGGGGAAAATGAGCAGTTCTTC. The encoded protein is CSAYEGGENEQFF.

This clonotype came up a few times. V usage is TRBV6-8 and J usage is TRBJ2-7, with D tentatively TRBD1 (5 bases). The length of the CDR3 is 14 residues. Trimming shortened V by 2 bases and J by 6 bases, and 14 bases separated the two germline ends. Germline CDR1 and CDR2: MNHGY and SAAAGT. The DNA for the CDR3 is TGTGCCAGCAGTTACCAGGGCCGGGTCGGCGAGCAGTACTTC. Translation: CASSYQGRVGEQYF.

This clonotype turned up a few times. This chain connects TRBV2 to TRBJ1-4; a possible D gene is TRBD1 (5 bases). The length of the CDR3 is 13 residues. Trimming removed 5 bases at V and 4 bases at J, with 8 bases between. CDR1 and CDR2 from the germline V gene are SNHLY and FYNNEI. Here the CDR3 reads CASSLRGNEKLFF. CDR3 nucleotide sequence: TGTGCCAGCAGTCTGAGGGGTAATGAAAAACTGTTTTTT.

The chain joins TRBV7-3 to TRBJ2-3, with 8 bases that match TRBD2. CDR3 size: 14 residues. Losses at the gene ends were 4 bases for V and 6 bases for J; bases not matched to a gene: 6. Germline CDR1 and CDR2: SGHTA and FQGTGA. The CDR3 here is CASSSPERGDTQYF. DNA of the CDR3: TGTGCCAGCAGCTCTCCCGAGCGGGGGGATACGCAGTATTTT.

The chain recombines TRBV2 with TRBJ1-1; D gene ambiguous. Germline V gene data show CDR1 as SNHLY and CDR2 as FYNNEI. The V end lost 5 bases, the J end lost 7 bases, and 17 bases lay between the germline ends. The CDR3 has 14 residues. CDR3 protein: CASSPSWWIHEAFF. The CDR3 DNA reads TGTGCCAGCAGTCCCAGTTGGTGGATTCATGAAGCTTTCTTT.

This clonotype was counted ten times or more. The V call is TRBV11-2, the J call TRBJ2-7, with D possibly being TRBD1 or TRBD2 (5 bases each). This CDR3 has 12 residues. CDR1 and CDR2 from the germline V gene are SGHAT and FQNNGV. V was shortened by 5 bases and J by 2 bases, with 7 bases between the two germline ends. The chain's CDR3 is CASSRDAYEQYF. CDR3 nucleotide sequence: TGTGCCAGCAGCCGGGACGCCTACGAGCAGTACTTC.

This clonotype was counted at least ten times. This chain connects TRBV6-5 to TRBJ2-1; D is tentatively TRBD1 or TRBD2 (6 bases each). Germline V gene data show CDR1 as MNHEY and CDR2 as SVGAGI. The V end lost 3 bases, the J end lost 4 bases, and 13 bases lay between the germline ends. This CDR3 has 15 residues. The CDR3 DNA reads TGTGCCAGCAGTTATAAGGGGGGCCCATACAATGAGCAGTTCTTC. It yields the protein CASSYKGGPYNEQFF.

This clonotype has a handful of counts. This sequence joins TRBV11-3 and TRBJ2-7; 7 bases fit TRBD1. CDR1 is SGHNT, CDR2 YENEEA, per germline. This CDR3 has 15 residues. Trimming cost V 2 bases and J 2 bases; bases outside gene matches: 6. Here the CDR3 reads CASSLSDRPPYEQYF. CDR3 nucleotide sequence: TGTGCCAGCAGCTTATCGGACAGGCCTCCCTACGAGCAGTACTTC.

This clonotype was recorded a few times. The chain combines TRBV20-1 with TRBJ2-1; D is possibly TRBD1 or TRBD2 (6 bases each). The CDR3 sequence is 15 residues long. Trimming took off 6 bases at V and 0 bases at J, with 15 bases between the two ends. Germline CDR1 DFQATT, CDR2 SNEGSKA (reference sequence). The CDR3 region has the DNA TGCAGTGCCGTTGATGGGGGGCTCTCCTACAATGAGCAGTTCTTC. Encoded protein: CSAVDGGLSYNEQFF.

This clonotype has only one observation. The CDR3: CASSDPGQSSYEQYF. The CDR3 bases are TGTGCCAGCAGTGACCCCGGACAGAGCTCCTACGAGCAGTACTTC. This chain uses TRBV25-1 with TRBJ2-7; D perhaps matches TRBD1 (6 bases). Trimming shortened V by 3 bases and J by 0 bases, and 12 bases separated the two germline ends. This CDR3 region has 15 residues. Per germline, CDR1 MGHDK and CDR2 SYGVNS.

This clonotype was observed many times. The CDR3 DNA follows: TGTGCCAGCAGGAAGAGGGGACAGGGTAATTACAATGAGCAGTTCTTC. Protein product: CASRKRGQGNYNEQFF. V is TRBV6-2 or TRBV6-3 and J is TRBJ2-1; 9 nucleotides align to TRBD1. The germline V gene has CDR1 MNHEY and CDR2 SVGEGT. V shed 6 bases and J 4 bases; nucleotides not matched to a gene: 10. This CDR3 is 16 amino acids long.

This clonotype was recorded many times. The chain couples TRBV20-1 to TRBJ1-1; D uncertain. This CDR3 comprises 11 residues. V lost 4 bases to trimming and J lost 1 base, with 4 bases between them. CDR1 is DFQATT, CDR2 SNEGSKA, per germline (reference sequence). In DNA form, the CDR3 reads TGCAGTGCTATAGAGAACACTGAAGCTTTCTTT. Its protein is CSAIENTEAFF.

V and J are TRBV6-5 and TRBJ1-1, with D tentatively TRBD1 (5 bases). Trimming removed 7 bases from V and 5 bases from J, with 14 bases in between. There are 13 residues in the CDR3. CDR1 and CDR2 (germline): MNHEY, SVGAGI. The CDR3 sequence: CASTGTHHTEAFF. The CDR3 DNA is TGTGCCAGCACCGGGACCCATCATACTGAAGCTTTCTTT.

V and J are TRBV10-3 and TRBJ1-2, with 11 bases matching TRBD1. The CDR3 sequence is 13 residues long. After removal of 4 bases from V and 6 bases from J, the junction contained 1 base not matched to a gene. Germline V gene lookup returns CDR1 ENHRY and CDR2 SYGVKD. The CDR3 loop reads CAISGDRGNGYTF. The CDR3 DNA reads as TGTGCCATCAGTGGGGACAGGGGGAATGGCTACACCTTC.

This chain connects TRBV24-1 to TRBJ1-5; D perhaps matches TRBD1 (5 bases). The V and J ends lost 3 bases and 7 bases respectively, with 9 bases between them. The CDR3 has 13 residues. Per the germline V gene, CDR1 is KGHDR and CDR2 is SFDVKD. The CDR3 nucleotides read TGTGCCACCAGTGATCAGGGTTGGCAGCCCCAGCATTTT. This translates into CATSDQGWQPQHF.

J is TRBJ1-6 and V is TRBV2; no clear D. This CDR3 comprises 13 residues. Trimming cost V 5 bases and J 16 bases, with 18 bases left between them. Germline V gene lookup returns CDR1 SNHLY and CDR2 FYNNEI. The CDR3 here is CASSPRTSTLLHF. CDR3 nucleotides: TGTGCCAGCAGTCCTCGGACGAGTACCCTACTCCACTTT.

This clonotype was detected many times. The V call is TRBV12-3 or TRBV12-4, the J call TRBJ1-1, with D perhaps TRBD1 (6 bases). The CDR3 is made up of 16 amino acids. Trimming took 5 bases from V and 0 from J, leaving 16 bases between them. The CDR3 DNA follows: TGTGCCAGCAGTCCGAAAGCCAGGGGATTGAACACTGAAGCTTTCTTT. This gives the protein CASSPKARGLNTEAFF.

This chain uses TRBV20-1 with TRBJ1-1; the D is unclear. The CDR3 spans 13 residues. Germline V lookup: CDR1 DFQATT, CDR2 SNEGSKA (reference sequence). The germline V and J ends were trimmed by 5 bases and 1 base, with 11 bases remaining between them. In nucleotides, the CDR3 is TGCAGTGCTCCAACACCGGGGAACACTGAAGCTTTCTTT. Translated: CSAPTPGNTEAFF.

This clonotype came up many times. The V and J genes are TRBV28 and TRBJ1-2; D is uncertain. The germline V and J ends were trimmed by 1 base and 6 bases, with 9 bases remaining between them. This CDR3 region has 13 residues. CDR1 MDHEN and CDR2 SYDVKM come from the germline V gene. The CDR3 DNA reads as TGTGCCAGCAGTTTATCCGACATAGATGGCTACACCTTC. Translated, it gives CASSLSDIDGYTF.

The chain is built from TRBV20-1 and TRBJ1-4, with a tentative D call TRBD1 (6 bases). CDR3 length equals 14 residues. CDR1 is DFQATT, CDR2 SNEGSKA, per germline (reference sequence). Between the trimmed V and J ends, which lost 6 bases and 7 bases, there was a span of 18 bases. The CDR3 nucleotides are TGCAGTGCCAACAGCGGGGGGGGCGGTGAAAAACTGTTTTTT. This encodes CSANSGGGGEKLFF.

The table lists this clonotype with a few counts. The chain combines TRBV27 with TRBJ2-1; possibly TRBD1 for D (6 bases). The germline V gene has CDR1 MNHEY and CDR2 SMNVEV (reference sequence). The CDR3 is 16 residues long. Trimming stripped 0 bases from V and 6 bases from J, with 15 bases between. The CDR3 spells CASSLSPAGALNEQFF. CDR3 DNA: TGTGCCAGCAGTTTATCCCCCGCAGGGGCCCTCAATGAGCAGTTCTTC.

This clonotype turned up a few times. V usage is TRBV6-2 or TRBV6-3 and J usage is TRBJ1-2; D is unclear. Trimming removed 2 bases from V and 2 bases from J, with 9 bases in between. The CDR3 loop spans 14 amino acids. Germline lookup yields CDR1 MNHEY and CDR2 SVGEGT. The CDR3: CASSYRQANYGYTF. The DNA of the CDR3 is TGTGCCAGCAGTTACAGGCAGGCCAACTATGGCTACACCTTC.

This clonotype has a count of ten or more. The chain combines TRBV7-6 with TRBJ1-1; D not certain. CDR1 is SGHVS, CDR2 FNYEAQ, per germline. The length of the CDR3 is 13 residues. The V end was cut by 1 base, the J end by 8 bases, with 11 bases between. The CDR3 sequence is CASSLEVEKEAFF. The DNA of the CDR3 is TGTGCCAGCAGCTTAGAGGTTGAAAAGGAAGCTTTCTTT. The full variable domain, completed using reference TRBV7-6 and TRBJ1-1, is GAGVSQSPRYKVTKRGQDVALRCDPISGHVSLYWYRQALGQGPEFLTYFNYEAQQDKSGLPNDRFSAERPEGSISTLTIQRTEQRDSAMYRCASSLEVEKEAFFGQGTRLTVV.

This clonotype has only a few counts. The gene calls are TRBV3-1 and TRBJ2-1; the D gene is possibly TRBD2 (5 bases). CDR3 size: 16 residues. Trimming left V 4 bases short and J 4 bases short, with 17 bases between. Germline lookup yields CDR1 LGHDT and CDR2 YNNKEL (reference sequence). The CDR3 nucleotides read TGTGCCAGCAGCCTGGACGCTGGAGGACTTTACAATGAGCAGTTCTTC. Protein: CASSLDAGGLYNEQFF.

This CDR3 reads CASTTSGANYGYTF. DNA for the CDR3: TGTGCCAGCACCACCTCCGGGGCTAACTATGGCTACACCTTC. J is TRBJ1-2 and V is TRBV7-2; D ambiguous. Trimming removed 7 bases from V and 0 bases from J, with 12 bases in between. The germline CDR1 and CDR2 sequences are SGHTA and FQGNSA. This CDR3 has 14 residues.

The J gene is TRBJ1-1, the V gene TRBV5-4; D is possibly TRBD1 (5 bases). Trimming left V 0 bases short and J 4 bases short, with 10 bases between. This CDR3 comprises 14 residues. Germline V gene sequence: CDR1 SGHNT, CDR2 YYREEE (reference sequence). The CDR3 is CASSLETGATEAFF. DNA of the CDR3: TGTGCCAGCAGCTTGGAAACTGGGGCCACTGAAGCTTTCTTT.